Presented here are 4 T cell receptor beta chains from one specimen sequenced in a study of lymphopenia after photon versus proton radiotherapy. Clones were sequenced by immunoSEQ multiplex PCR, and TCRdb holds only the in-frame ones, with some missing. The sample lists 150,000 to 200,000 clones; 80% to 90% were seen once. The material was peripheral blood, obtained from a patient treated with photon-based radiotherapy. The origin of the receptors is a man aged 45-65 years with gastric cancer.

V usage is TRBV7-8 and J usage is TRBJ2-7; 12 nucleotides agree with TRBD1. This CDR3 has 16 residues. The V gene's germline CDR1 is SGHVS and CDR2 FQNEAQ. J was trimmed by 7 bases and V by 3 bases; bases with no gene match: 10. The CDR3 spells CASSFSGTGGQREQYF. For the CDR3, the DNA is TGTGCCAGCAGCTTCTCCGGGACAGGGGGCCAGCGGGAGCAGTACTTC.

This chain connects TRBV5-1 to TRBJ2-5, with a tentative D call TRBD1 (6 bases). Germline CDR1 reads SGHRS; CDR2 reads YFSETQ. The ends were cut back, 3 bases at V and 5 bases at J, with 11 bases in the middle. There are 13 residues in the CDR3. The CDR3 DNA reads as TGCGCCAGCAGCTCCGGACAGCCCGAGACCCAGTACTTC. Its translation is CASSSGQPETQYF.

This chain links TRBV6-6 with TRBJ1-1, with D unclear. The CDR3 spans 13 residues. Germline V lookup: CDR1 MNHNY, CDR2 SVGAGI (reference sequence). V was pared by 6 bases and J by 6 bases, with 14 bases between. The DNA for the CDR3 is TGTGCCAGCAGCCCCTACTTGCGACCTGAAGCTTTCTTT. Translating gives CASSPYLRPEAFF.

The rearrangement uses TRBV30 and TRBJ2-7, with D unresolved. Deletions cut 1 base from V and 5 bases from J, with 6 bases between. The CDR3 runs 11 residues. CDR1 and CDR2 from the germline V gene are GTSNPN and SVGIG (reference sequence). CDR3 nucleotides: TGTGCCTGGAGTGACCCTCACGAGCAGTACTTC. Translating it yields CAWSDPHEQYF.